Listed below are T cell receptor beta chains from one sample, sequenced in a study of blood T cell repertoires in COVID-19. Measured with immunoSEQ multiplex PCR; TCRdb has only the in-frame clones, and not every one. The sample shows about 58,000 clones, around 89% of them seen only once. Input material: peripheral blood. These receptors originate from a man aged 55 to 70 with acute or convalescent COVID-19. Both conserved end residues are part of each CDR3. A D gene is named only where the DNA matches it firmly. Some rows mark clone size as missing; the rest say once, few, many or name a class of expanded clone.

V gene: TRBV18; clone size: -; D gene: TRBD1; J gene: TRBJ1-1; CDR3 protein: CASSPGDRGDTEAFF; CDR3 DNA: TGTGCCAGCTCACCAGGGGACAGGGGGGACACTGAAGCTTTCTTT
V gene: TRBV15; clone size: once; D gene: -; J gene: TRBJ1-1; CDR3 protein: CATSRVRGGPVGTRTEAFF; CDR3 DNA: TGTGCCACCAGCAGAGTGAGGGGGGGTCCCGTCGGAACTAGGACTGAAGCTTTCTTT
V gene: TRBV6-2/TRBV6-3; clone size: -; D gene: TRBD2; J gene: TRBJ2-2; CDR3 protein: CASSYSLAGITGELFF; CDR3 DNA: TGTGCCAGCAGTTACTCGCTAGCGGGAATAACCGGGGAGCTGTTTTTT
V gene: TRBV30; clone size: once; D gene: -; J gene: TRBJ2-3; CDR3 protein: CAWSPAGTDTQYF; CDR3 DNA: TGTGCCTGGAGTCCAGCGGGCACAGATACGCAGTATTTT
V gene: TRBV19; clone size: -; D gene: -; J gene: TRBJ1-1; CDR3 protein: CARPGVANTEAFF; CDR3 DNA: TGTGCCAGACCGGGGGTTGCGAACACTGAAGCTTTCTTT
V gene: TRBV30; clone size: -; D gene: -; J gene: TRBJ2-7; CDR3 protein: CAWSLSGLAREQYF; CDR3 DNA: TGTGCCTGGAGCTTGAGTGGGCTAGCGCGCGAGCAGTACTTC
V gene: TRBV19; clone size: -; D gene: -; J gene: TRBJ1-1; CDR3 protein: CASQPQGNTEAFF; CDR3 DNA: TGTGCCAGTCAGCCTCAGGGGAACACTGAAGCTTTCTTT
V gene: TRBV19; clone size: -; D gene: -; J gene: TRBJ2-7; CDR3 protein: CASSTTGSSSYEQYF; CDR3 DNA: TGTGCCAGTAGTACGACAGGTTCGAGCTCCTACGAGCAGTACTTC
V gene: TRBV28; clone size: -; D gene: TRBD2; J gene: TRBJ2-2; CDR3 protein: CASSLTGRAGELFF; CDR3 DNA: TGTGCCAGCAGTTTAACCGGGAGGGCCGGGGAGCTGTTTTTT
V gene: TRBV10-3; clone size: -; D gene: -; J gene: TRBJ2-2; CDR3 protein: CAISEFSNTGELFF; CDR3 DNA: TGTGCCATCAGTGAGTTTTCAAACACCGGGGAGCTGTTTTTT
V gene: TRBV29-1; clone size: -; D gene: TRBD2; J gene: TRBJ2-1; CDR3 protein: CSVGGRTSYNEQFF; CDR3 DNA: TGCAGCGTTGGCGGGAGGACCTCCTACAATGAGCAGTTCTTC
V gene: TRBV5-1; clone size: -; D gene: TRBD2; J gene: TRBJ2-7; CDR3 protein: CASSLVAIAGGGVQYF; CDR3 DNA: TGCGCCAGCAGCTTGGTGGCCATAGCGGGAGGAGGAGTGCAGTACTTC
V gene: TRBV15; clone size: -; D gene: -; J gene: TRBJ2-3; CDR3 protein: CATSRGGLLTSGADTQYF; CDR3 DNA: TGTGCCACCAGCAGAGGGGGACTCCTGACCAGCGGCGCAGATACGCAGTATTTT
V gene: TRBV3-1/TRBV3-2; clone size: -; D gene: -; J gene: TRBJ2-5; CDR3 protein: CASSRRDKETQYF; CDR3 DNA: TGTGCCAGCAGCCGCCGGGACAAGGAGACCCAGTACTTC
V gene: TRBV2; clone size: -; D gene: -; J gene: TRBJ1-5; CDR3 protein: CASSEGADNQPQHF; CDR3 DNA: TGTGCCAGCAGTGAAGGGGCAGATAATCAGCCCCAGCATTTT
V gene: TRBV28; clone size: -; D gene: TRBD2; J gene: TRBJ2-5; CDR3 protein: CASSLGLAGGPIEETQYF; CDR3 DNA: TGTGCCAGCAGTTTGGGACTAGCGGGAGGGCCTATTGAAGAGACCCAGTACTTC
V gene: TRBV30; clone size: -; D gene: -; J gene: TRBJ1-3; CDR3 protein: CAWSVGHSSGNTIYF; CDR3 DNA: TGTGCCTGGAGTGTAGGACACAGCTCTGGAAACACCATATATTTT
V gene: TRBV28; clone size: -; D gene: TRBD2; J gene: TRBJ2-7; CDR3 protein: CASSLPGLAGGTF; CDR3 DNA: TGTGCCAGCAGTTTGCCGGGACTAGCGGGAGGAACCTTC
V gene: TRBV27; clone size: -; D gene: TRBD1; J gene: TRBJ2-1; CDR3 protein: CASRNRDRGYHEQFF; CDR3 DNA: TGTGCCAGCCGGAACCGGGACAGGGGTTATCATGAGCAGTTCTTC
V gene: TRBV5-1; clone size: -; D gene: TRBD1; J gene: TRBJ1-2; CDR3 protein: CASSWDRGADGYTF; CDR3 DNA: TGCGCCAGCAGCTGGGACAGGGGCGCGGATGGCTACACCTTC
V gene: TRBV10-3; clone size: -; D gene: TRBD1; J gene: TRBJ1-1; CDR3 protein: CAISGDRGNTEAFF; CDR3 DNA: TGTGCCATCAGTGGGGACAGGGGAAACACTGAAGCTTTCTTT
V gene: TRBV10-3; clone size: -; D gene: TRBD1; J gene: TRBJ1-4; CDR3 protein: CAISEIWTGSREKLFF; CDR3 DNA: TGTGCCATCAGTGAGATCTGGACAGGGTCCCGGGAAAAACTGTTTTTT
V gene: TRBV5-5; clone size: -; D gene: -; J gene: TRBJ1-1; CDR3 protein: CASSSTAPNTEAFF; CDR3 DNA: TGTGCCAGCAGCTCTACAGCCCCGAACACTGAAGCTTTCTTT